One and the same sample provided the 5 T cell receptor beta chains below, sequenced in a study of early T cells in non-severe SARS-CoV-2 infection. TCRdb re-analysed the 5' RACE reads in MiXCR, keeping a single row per CDR3 protein. This repertoire shows about 58,000 distinct CDR3 sequences, roughly an eighth found once; its top ten account for roughly 9.1%. The sequencing sample was made of whole blood. Source of these receptors: an adult who was a healthcare worker with PCR-confirmed SARS-CoV-2 infection or an uninfected control (not recorded which).

This clonotype was observed a few times. This chain links TRBV4-1 with TRBJ2-7; possible D gene TRBD2, 5 bases. CDR1 is MGHRA and CDR2 is YSYEKL in the germline V gene. The CDR3 extends over 18 amino acids. Trimming stripped 0 bases from V and 1 base from J, with 19 bases between. The chain's CDR3 is CASSQEVRGQYPSYEQYF. As DNA, the CDR3 is TGCGCCAGCAGCCAAGAAGTGAGAGGGCAATACCCTTCCTACGAGCAGTACTTC.

The chain's CDR3 is CASSQVGGEQFF. Written as DNA, the CDR3 is TGTGCCAGCAGCCAGGTGGGGGGTGAGCAGTTCTTC. The rearrangement links TRBV7-2 to TRBJ2-1, with D perhaps matching TRBD2 (6 bases). There are 12 residues in the CDR3. V was clipped by 5 bases and J by 9 bases, with 11 bases between them. Germline CDR1 is SGHTA and CDR2 is FQGNSA.

This clonotype has at least ten counts. This chain links TRBV5-1 with TRBJ2-7; TRBD2 aligns across 8 bases. CDR1 and CDR2 from the germline V gene are SGHRS and YFSETQ. This CDR3 has 15 amino acids. The ends lost 0 bases at V and 4 bases at J; junction bases unmatched: 6. This CDR3 reads CASSLAPSGLYEQYF. DNA of the CDR3: TGCGCCAGCAGCTTGGCCCCTAGCGGGTTATACGAGCAGTACTTC.

This clonotype has only a few counts. J is TRBJ1-1 and V is TRBV3-1; D call uncertain. Germline CDR1 and CDR2: LGHDT and YNNKEL (reference sequence). The length of the CDR3 is 15 residues. The ends were cut back, 4 bases at V and 8 bases at J, with 20 bases in the middle. CDR3 DNA sequence: TGTGCCAGCAGCCCCTCCTATACCCTGCGCATGGAAGCTTTCTTT. As protein: CASSPSYTLRMEAFF.

This rearrangement joins TRBV2 to TRBJ2-2, with no clear D. The CDR3 extends over 16 amino acids. Trimming took off 6 bases at V and 4 bases at J, with 18 bases between the two ends. The germline CDR1 and CDR2 sequences are SNHLY and FYNNEI. The CDR3 nucleotides read TGTGCCAGCAGACATCGGGCAGGCCCGATCACCGGGGAGCTGTTTTTT. Protein sequence: CASRHRAGPITGELFF.